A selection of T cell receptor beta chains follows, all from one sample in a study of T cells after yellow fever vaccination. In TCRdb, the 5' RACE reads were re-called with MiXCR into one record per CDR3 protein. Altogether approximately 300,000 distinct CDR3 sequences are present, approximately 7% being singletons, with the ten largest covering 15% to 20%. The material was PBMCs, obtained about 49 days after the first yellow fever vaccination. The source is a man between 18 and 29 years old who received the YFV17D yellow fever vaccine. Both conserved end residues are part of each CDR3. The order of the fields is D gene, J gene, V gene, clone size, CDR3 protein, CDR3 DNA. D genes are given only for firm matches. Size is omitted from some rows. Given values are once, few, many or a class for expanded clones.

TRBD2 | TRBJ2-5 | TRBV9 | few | CASSVEGLAGQETQYF | TGTGCCAGCAGCGTAGAGGGACTAGCGGGTCAAGAGACCCAGTACTTC
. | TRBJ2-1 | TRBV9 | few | CASSDGTHNEQFF | TGTGCCAGCAGCGACGGGACCCACAATGAGCAGTTCTTC
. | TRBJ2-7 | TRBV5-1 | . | CASSLYEYF | TGCGCCAGCAGCTTGTATGAGTACTTC
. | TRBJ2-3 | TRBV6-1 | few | CASSETGPDTQYF | TGTGCCAGCAGTGAGACGGGTCCAGATACGCAGTATTTT
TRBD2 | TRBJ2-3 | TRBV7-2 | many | CASRGLAGNTDTQYF | TGTGCCAGCAGGGGACTAGCGGGGAATACAGATACGCAGTATTTT
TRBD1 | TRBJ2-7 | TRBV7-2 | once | CARRRDREGEQYF | TGTGCCAGACGCCGGGACAGGGAGGGCGAGCAGTACTTC
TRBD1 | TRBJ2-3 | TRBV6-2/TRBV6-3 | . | CASSYSGQGLGTDTQYF | TGTGCCAGCAGTTACTCGGGACAGGGCCTAGGCACAGATACGCAGTATTTT
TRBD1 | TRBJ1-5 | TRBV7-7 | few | CASSFLGTGGNQPQHF | TGTGCCAGCAGCTTTCTCGGGACAGGGGGCAATCAGCCCCAGCATTTT
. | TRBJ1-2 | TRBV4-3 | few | CASSQDLWQNYGYTF | TGCGCCAGCAGCCAAGATTTATGGCAGAACTATGGCTACACCTTC
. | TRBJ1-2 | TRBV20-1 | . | CGADRDFYTF | TGCGGTGCTGACCGGGACTTTTACACCTTC
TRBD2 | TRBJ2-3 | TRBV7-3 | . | CASSLEGGGTFTDTQYF | TGTGCCAGCAGCTTAGAGGGCGGGGGGACCTTCACAGATACGCAGTATTTT
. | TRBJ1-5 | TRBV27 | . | CASSLNRGYQPQHF | TGTGCCAGCAGTTTAAATAGGGGTTACCAGCCCCAGCATTTT
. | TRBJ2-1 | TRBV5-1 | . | CASSLETGSKSYNEQFF | TGCGCCAGCAGCTTGGAAACAGGGTCGAAGTCCTACAATGAGCAGTTCTTC
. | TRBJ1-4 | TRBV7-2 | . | CASSLAPQRATNEKLFF | TGTGCCAGCAGCTTAGCCCCGCAGAGGGCAACTAATGAAAAACTGTTTTTT
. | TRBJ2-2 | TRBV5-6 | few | CASSSLVGSGELFF | TGTGCCAGCAGCTCCCTGGTGGGATCCGGGGAGCTGTTTTTT
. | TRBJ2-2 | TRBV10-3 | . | CAISGAENTGELFF | TGTGCCATCAGCGGCGCCGAGAACACCGGGGAGCTGTTTTTT
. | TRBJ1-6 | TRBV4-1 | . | CASSQPPGHSNSPLHF | TGCGCCAGCAGCCAGCCGCCGGGACATAGTAATTCACCCCTCCACTTT
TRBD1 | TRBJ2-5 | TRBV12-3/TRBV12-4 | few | CASSSTGGAAFETQYF | TGTGCCAGCAGTTCGACAGGGGGAGCAGCCTTTGAGACCCAGTACTTC
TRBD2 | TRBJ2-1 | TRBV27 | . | CASSQPRIAGGIYNEQFF | TGTGCCAGCAGTCAACCCCGTATAGCGGGGGGAATCTACAATGAGCAGTTCTTC
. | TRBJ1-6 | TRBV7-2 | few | CASSIDVFGGSPLHF | TGTGCCAGCAGCATAGACGTTTTTGGCGGATCACCCCTCCACTTT
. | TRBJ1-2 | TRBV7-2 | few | CASSPRIGGFYYGYTF | TGTGCCAGCAGCCCCCGGATTGGTGGGTTCTACTATGGCTACACCTTC
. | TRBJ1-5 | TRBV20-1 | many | CSASSGNQPQHF | TGCAGTGCTAGTTCTGGGAATCAGCCCCAGCATTTT
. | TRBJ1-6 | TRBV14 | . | CASSLGTGYSPLHF | TGTGCCAGCAGCCTAGGCACAGGATATTCACCCCTCCACTTT
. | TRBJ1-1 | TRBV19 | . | CASTPFWGLNTEAFF | TGTGCCAGTACCCCGTTTTGGGGTCTGAACACTGAAGCTTTCTTT